These 5 T cell receptor beta chains originate from one sample sequenced in a study of neurological immune-mediated disorders. TCRdb ran MiXCR on the 5' RACE reads and lists one entry per CDR3 protein. Among 90,000 to 150,000 distinct CDR3 sequences listed, roughly 3.2% were seen once. The sample comprised PBMCs. The origin of the receptors is a woman between 25 and 40 years old with multiple sclerosis.

There are many counts of this clonotype. The V call is TRBV20-1, the J call TRBJ2-7, with D maybe TRBD2 (5 bases). This CDR3 has 13 residues. Germline CDR1 reads DFQATT; CDR2 reads SNEGSKA (reference sequence). V shed 0 bases and J shed 7 bases, with 13 bases lying between them. The DNA of the CDR3 is TGCAGTGCTAGAGATACGGGGTCGGAGGAGCAGTACTTC. Translating gives CSARDTGSEEQYF.

This clonotype came up many times. The chain is built from TRBV20-1 and TRBJ1-1; D is perhaps TRBD1 (6 bases). CDR3 length equals 13 residues. V was pared by 6 bases and J by 6 bases, with 17 bases between. In germline, CDR1 is DFQATT, CDR2 SNEGSKA (reference sequence). The DNA for the CDR3 is TGCAGTGCCGACCTTTCAGGGGATTCTGAAGCTTTCTTT. This codes for CSADLSGDSEAFF.

The sample holds many counts of this clonotype. This chain uses TRBV28 with TRBJ2-7; TRBD1 aligns across 8 bases. Germline V CDR1 and CDR2: MDHEN, SYDVKM. Trimming took 4 bases from V and 6 from J; bases not matched to a gene: 14. CDR3 size: 16 residues. The CDR3 is CASSSTQGVPAREQYF. The DNA for the CDR3 is TGTGCCAGCAGTTCAACACAGGGGGTACCGGCTCGCGAGCAGTACTTC.

The rearrangement uses TRBV9 and TRBJ2-1, with TRBD2 as a possible D gene (6 bases). V was trimmed by 2 bases and J by 5 bases, leaving 14 bases between them. CDR1 SGDLS and CDR2 YYNGEE come from the germline V gene. The CDR3 has 15 residues. The CDR3 DNA reads TGTGCCAGCAGCGTGACTAGTGCCCTTGACAATGAGCAGTTCTTC. Translation gives CASSVTSALDNEQFF.

This clonotype was detected ten times or more. This chain joins TRBV20-1 and TRBJ2-1, with 12 bases aligning to TRBD2. CDR3 size: 16 residues. Trimming at V came to 3 bases and at J to 8 bases, leaving 11 bases not matched to a gene. Looked up from germline, CDR1 is DFQATT and CDR2 is SNEGSKA (reference sequence). The CDR3 is CSARPATSGRSHEQFF. DNA for the CDR3: TGCAGTGCTAGGCCCGCGACTAGCGGGAGAAGTCATGAGCAGTTCTTC.